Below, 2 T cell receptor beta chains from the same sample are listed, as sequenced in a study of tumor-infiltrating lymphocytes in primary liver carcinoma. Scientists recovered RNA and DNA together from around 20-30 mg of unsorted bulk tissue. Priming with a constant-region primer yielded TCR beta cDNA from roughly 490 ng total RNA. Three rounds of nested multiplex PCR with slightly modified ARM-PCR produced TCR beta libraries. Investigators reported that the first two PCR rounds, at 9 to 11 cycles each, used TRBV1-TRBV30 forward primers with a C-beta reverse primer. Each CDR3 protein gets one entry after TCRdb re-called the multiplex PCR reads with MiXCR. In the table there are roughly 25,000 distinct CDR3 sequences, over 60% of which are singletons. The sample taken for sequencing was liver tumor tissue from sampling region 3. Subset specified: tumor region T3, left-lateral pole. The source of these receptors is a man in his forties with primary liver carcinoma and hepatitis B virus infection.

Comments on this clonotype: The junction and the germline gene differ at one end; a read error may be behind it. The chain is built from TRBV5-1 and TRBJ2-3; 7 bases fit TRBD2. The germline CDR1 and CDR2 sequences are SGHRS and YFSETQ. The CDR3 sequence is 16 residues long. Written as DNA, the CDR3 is TGCGCCAGCAGCCTGACTTGGGGCGGGAGCACAGATATGCAGTGTTTT. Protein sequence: CASSLTWGGSTDMQCF.

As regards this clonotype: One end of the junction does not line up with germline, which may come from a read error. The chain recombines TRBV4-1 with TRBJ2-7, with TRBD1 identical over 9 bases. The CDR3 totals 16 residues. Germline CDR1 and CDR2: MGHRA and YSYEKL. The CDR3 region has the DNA TGCGTCAGCAGCCAAGAAGTGGGGACAGGGAAGTACGAGCAGTACTTC. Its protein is CVSSQEVGTGKYEQYF.